Following are 26 T cell receptor beta chains from one sample sequenced in a study of blood T cell repertoires in COVID-19. The protocol was immunoSEQ multiplex PCR, while the TCRdb copy is restricted to in-frame clones and leaves out a portion. The table lists 120,000 to 150,000 clones, 70% to 90% of them singletons. The specimen was peripheral blood. These receptors originate from a woman aged 60-70 years with COVID-19, enrolled during active disease.

The genes are TRBV3-1 (or the pseudogene TRBV3-2) and TRBJ2-2; the D is unclear. Deletions cut 0 bases from V and 7 bases from J, with 15 bases between. The germline gives CDR1 LGHDT, CDR2 YNNKEL (reference sequence). CDR3 size: 16 residues. CDR3 nucleotide sequence: TGTGCCAGCAGCCAAGATTTACGGTCGCTCGTCGGGGAGCTGTTTTTT. Its translation is CASSQDLRSLVGELFF.

The chain uses TRBV28 and TRBJ2-3, with TRBD1 identical over 9 bases. The CDR3 extends over 15 amino acids. After removal of 5 bases from V and 4 bases from J, the junction contained 7 bases not matched to a gene. Germline lookup yields CDR1 MDHEN and CDR2 SYDVKM. In DNA form, the CDR3 reads TGTGCCAGCAGTATTGAACAGGGGGCTTCAGATACGCAGTATTTT. Amino acids: CASSIEQGASDTQYF.

V and J are TRBV7-8 and TRBJ2-1; tentative D call: TRBD1 (5 bases). CDR1 is SGHVS and CDR2 is FQNEAQ in the germline V gene. This CDR3 spans 17 amino acids. V was cut by 4 bases and J by 0 bases, with 16 bases left in between. The CDR3 nucleotides read TGTGCCAGCAGCTCCCGCCGACAGAGGAGCTCCTACAATGAGCAGTTCTTC. Translating gives CASSSRRQRSSYNEQFF.

This chain joins TRBV12-5 and TRBJ1-5, with 9 bases matching TRBD1. V shed 10 bases, J shed 0 bases, and the junction held 7 bases outside the gene matches. The germline V gene encodes CDR1 LGHNT and CDR2 FRNRAP. The CDR3 has 15 amino acids. In DNA form, the CDR3 reads TGTGCTACCCGGACAGGGGTTAATAGCAATCAGCCCCAGCATTTT. Translation gives CATRTGVNSNQPQHF.

The chain uses TRBV18 and TRBJ2-7; 10 positions match TRBD2. Trimming took 4 bases from V and 3 from J; bases not matched to a gene: 9. Germline V CDR1 and CDR2: KGHSH, LQKENI. The CDR3 consists of 16 residues. The CDR3 coding sequence is TGTGCCAGCTCACTAACCGGGACTAGCGTATTCTACGAGCAGTACTTC. As protein: CASSLTGTSVFYEQYF.

The chain employs TRBV9 and TRBJ1-2; D gene uncertain. Germline V gene data show CDR1 as SGDLS and CDR2 as YYNGEE. Trimming stripped 3 bases from V and 11 bases from J, with 17 bases between. This CDR3 has 13 residues. The CDR3 nucleotides are TGTGCCAGCAGCGCCCCCGGGGATGGAGGATACACCTTC. Protein: CASSAPGDGGYTF.

The V gene is TRBV7-8, the J gene TRBJ2-2, with a weak D call TRBD2 (5 bases). Germline CDR1 and CDR2: SGHVS and FQNEAQ. The CDR3 is 14 amino acids. V lost 5 bases and J 8 bases, leaving 15 bases between the germline ends. CDR3 coding DNA: TGTGCCAGCAGCCAGACTACCCTGGGTGGGGAGCTGTTTTTT. It specifies CASSQTTLGGELFF.

V is TRBV28 and J is TRBJ2-1; a possible D gene is TRBD1 (6 bases). The V gene's germline CDR1 is MDHEN and CDR2 SYDVKM. The V and J ends lost 6 bases and 5 bases respectively, with 17 bases between them. CDR3 length: 15 residues. The CDR3 DNA is TGTGCCAGCAGATCTACAGGGAGAGGGGACAATGAGCAGTTCTTC. Translating gives CASRSTGRGDNEQFF.

The CDR3 region has the DNA TGTGCCAGCAGTTTAGTCATGAACACTGAAGCTTTCTTT. Translated, it gives CASSLVMNTEAFF. The rearrangement links TRBV27 to TRBJ1-1, with D unresolved. Trimming removed 2 bases from V and 0 bases from J, with 4 bases in between. Germline V gene sequence: CDR1 MNHEY, CDR2 SMNVEV (reference sequence). The CDR3 has 13 residues.

J is TRBJ2-3 and V is TRBV4-3; TRBD2 aligns across 10 bases. V was pared by 0 bases and J by 6 bases, with 9 bases of the junction left unmatched. The germline V gene encodes CDR1 LGHNA and CDR2 YSLEER. This CDR3 has 17 amino acids. CDR3 bases: TGCGCCAGCAGCCAAGATAATAGACTAGCGGGCGGGGATACGCAGTATTTT. This sequence encodes CASSQDNRLAGGDTQYF.

J is TRBJ1-1 and V is TRBV3-1 (or the pseudogene TRBV3-2); no firm D call. Trimming shortened V by 0 bases and J by 7 bases, and 6 bases separated the two germline ends. This CDR3 has 12 residues. In germline, CDR1 is LGHDT, CDR2 YNNKEL (reference sequence). This CDR3 reads CASSQEEGEAFF. Here the CDR3 DNA reads TGTGCCAGCAGCCAAGAGGAGGGTGAAGCTTTCTTT.

This clone was observed a single time. A read error may account for a junction end that differs from germline. The CDR3 here is CASSQDLWTEGIF. The CDR3, as DNA: TGTGCCAGCAGCCAAGATCTTTGGACCGAGGGAATCTTC. The chain has TRBV14 and TRBJ2-1, with D possibly matching TRBD2 (5 bases). The CDR3 is 13 residues long. Per the germline V gene, CDR1 is SGHDN and CDR2 is FVKESK. Variable domain in full (rest from reference TRBV14 and TRBJ2-1): EAGVTQFPSHSVIEKGQTVTLRCDPISGHDNLYWYRRVMGKEIKFLLHFVKESKQDESGMPNNRFLAERTGGTYSTLKVQPAELEDSGVYFCASSQDLWTEGIFGPGTRLTVL.

The rearrangement uses TRBV10-3 and TRBJ1-1, with D possibly matching TRBD1 (5 bases). Trimming cost V 3 bases and J 1 base, with 15 bases left between them. The germline V gene encodes CDR1 ENHRY and CDR2 SYGVKD. This CDR3 has 16 residues. CDR3 in DNA: TGTGCCATCAGTGAATTTCTGGCAGGGCCGAACACTGAAGCTTTCTTT. Amino acid sequence: CAISEFLAGPNTEAFF.

The V and J genes are TRBV11-2 and TRBJ2-7; D might be TRBD1 (6 bases). Germline-derived CDR1 and CDR2 are SGHAT and FQNNGV. This CDR3 contains 18 residues. V lost 5 bases and J lost 3, with 26 bases in between. CDR3 sequence (DNA): TGTGCCAGCAGCCCAAAATTCACGACAGGCGGGTTCTACTACGAGCAGTACTTC. This gives the protein CASSPKFTTGGFYYEQYF.

V usage is TRBV19 and J usage is TRBJ2-7; D possibly corresponds to TRBD2 (5 bases). The CDR3 covers 13 residues. The germline V gene has CDR1 LNHDA and CDR2 SQIVND (reference sequence). V was shortened by 8 bases and J by 1 base, with 12 bases between the two germline ends. CDR3: CASLGRGSYEQYF. The DNA of the CDR3 is TGTGCCAGTCTCGGACGCGGGTCCTACGAGCAGTACTTC.

The chain is built from TRBV5-1 and TRBJ2-3, with a weak D call TRBD2 (6 bases). Germline V CDR1 and CDR2: SGHRS, YFSETQ. V gave up 1 base and J gave up 1 base, with 10 bases separating them. CDR3 size: 15 residues. The CDR3 DNA reads as TGCGCCAGCAGCTTGACCCCGGGAGGCACAGATACGCAGTATTTT. This gives the protein CASSLTPGGTDTQYF.

The rearrangement links TRBV15 to TRBJ2-1; 7 bases agree with TRBD1. V lost 5 bases and J lost 5; bases outside the gene matches: 9. The CDR3 contains 15 residues. The germline V gene encodes CDR1 LNHNV and CDR2 YYDKDF (reference sequence). CDR3 coding DNA: TGTGCCACCAGCTATAAAGGGACAGAAGACAATGAGCAGTTCTTC. This sequence encodes CATSYKGTEDNEQFF.

V and J are TRBV7-9 and TRBJ1-5; TRBD1 aligns across 7 bases. The CDR3 extends over 14 amino acids. After removal of 0 bases from V and 7 bases from J, the junction contained 3 bases not matched to a gene. CDR1 and CDR2 (germline): SEHNR, FQNEAQ (reference sequence). CDR3 DNA sequence: TGTGCCAGCAGCTTAGCGACAGGGAGCCAGCCCCAGCATTTT. Encoded protein: CASSLATGSQPQHF.

This clone was counted many times. The V gene is TRBV4-2, the J gene TRBJ2-5, with TRBD2 matching over 9 bases. Per germline, CDR1 LGHNA and CDR2 YNFKEQ. V lost 0 bases, J lost 5 bases, and 10 bases stayed unmatched. The CDR3 contains 17 residues. CDR3 protein: CASSQETSGSTWETQYF. The CDR3 DNA follows: TGTGCCAGCAGCCAAGAAACTAGCGGGTCGACTTGGGAGACCCAGTACTTC.

The chain links TRBV10-3 to TRBJ1-1; tentative D call: TRBD1 (5 bases). Germline CDR1 and CDR2: ENHRY and SYGVKD. The CDR3 spans 14 residues. V was clipped by 4 bases and J by 3 bases, with 12 bases between them. The CDR3 nucleotides read TGTGCCATCAGTGGCGGGACGGGTGACACTGAAGCTTTCTTT. It yields the protein CAISGGTGDTEAFF.

The chain couples TRBV6-5 to TRBJ1-3, with TRBD1 as a possible D gene (6 bases). Germline assignment: CDR1 MNHEY and CDR2 SVGAGI. The length of the CDR3 is 15 residues. The ends were cut back, 6 bases at V and 4 bases at J, with 16 bases in the middle. The CDR3 DNA follows: TGTGCCAGCAGCCGTACAGGGATATCAGGAAACACCATATATTTT. This translates into CASSRTGISGNTIYF.

This CDR3 is CASSFREGTEAFF. The DNA for the CDR3 is TGTGCCAGCAGTTTTAGGGAGGGTACTGAAGCTTTCTTT. This chain joins TRBV12-3 or TRBV12-4 and TRBJ1-1; D call uncertain. This CDR3 has 13 residues. V lost 3 bases, J lost 5 bases, and 10 bases lay in between.

V and J are TRBV6-4 and TRBJ2-1; the match to TRBD2 covers 8 bases. The junction had 12 bases not matched to a gene; V was cut back by 5 bases and J by 9 bases. CDR1 MRHNA and CDR2 SNTAGT come from the germline V gene. The CDR3 contains 15 residues. DNA of the CDR3: TGTGCCAGCAGTCCCGCCGGGGGGGCTTTGGGTGAGCAGTTCTTC. Translation gives CASSPAGGALGEQFF.

This rearrangement joins TRBV19 to TRBJ1-5; D possibly corresponds to TRBD1 (6 bases). The CDR3 has 14 residues. V lost 5 bases and J lost 2, with 10 bases in between. CDR1 is LNHDA, CDR2 SQIVND, per germline (reference sequence). CDR3 in DNA: TGTGCCAGTAGTCCACAGGGAGGCAATCAGCCCCAGCATTTT. This sequence encodes CASSPQGGNQPQHF.

The chain uses TRBV4-1 and TRBJ2-1; 11 bases agree with TRBD2. Per the germline V gene, CDR1 is MGHRA and CDR2 is YSYEKL. CDR3 length: 15 amino acids. With 1 base clipped from V and 9 bases from J, the junction kept 5 bases outside the gene matches. The chain's CDR3 is CASSQGSGGATEQFF. For the CDR3, the DNA is TGCGCCAGCAGCCAAGGTAGCGGGGGGGCCACTGAGCAGTTCTTC.

A few counts support this clone. The rearrangement uses TRBV27 and TRBJ2-1, with a possible D match to TRBD2 (6 bases). The CDR3 sequence is 16 residues long. Germline CDR1 and CDR2: MNHEY and SMNVEV (reference sequence). The V and J ends lost 6 bases and 2 bases respectively, with 17 bases between them. CDR3 amino acids: CASSRTGDSPYNEQFF. CDR3 DNA sequence: TGTGCCAGCAGCAGGACGGGGGACTCCCCCTACAATGAGCAGTTCTTC.